The rows below give T cell receptor beta chains drawn from one sample of a study of blood T cells in healthy people across ages. TCRdb called the 5' RACE reads again in MiXCR, with one record for every CDR3 protein. The sample yields about 1.8 million distinct CDR3 sequences, 49% seen once. Material: blood. The receptors were sampled from a woman between 35 and 50 years old in good health. CDR3s include the opening cysteine and the closing phenylalanine or tryptophan. A D gene is named only where the DNA matches it firmly. Only part of the rows carry a size: once, few, many, or a class if the clone is expanded.

J: TRBJ2-5
D: -
V: TRBV7-2
size: -
length: 15
DNA: TGTGCCAGCAGCTTAGAAAGCTGGCGGAAAGAGACCCAGTACTTC
CDR3: CASSLESWRKETQYF

J: TRBJ1-2
D: -
V: TRBV5-1
size: few
length: 12
DNA: TGCGCCAGCAGAAACAGTCCCAATGGCTACACCTTC
CDR3: CASRNSPNGYTF

J: TRBJ2-5
D: TRBD2
V: TRBV10-3
size: -
length: 12
DNA: TGTGCCACTTCCGGCGGGGGAAATGAGCAGTACTTC
CDR3: CATSGGGNEQYF

J: TRBJ1-6
D: TRBD1
V: TRBV25-1
size: -
length: 16
DNA: TGTGCCAGCAGTGAATTAGGGACAGGGGGGATTTCACCCCTCCACTTT
CDR3: CASSELGTGGISPLHF

J: TRBJ2-1
D: -
V: TRBV28
size: -
length: 11
DNA: TGTGCCAGCACATGGGTCAATGAGCAGTTCTTC
CDR3: CASTWVNEQFF

J: TRBJ2-1
D: TRBD1
V: TRBV7-9
size: -
length: 14
DNA: TGTGCCAGCAGCACCGCCGGGACAGGGGGTGAGCAGTTCTTC
CDR3: CASSTAGTGGEQFF

J: TRBJ1-2
D: -
V: TRBV4-2
size: few
length: 14
DNA: TGTGCCAGCAGCCAAGAATTGGAACAGAGGGGCTACACCTTC
CDR3: CASSQELEQRGYTF

J: TRBJ2-2
D: TRBD2
V: TRBV5-4
size: -
length: 16
DNA: TGTGCCAGCGGAGGAATAGCGGGGGCGCACACCGGGGAGCTGTTTTTT
CDR3: CASGGIAGAHTGELFF

J: TRBJ1-1
D: -
V: TRBV4-3
size: -
length: 16
DNA: TGCGCCAGCAGCCAAGTTGTCAGAGAGAAGAACACTGAAGCTTTCTTT
CDR3: CASSQVVREKNTEAFF

J: TRBJ2-1
D: -
V: TRBV20-1
size: few
length: 16
DNA: TGCAGTGCTAGGGGAGGGGGGGACTCCGATTACAATGAGCAGTTCTTC
CDR3: CSARGGGDSDYNEQFF